Listed below are T cell receptor beta chains from one sample, sequenced in a study of circulating CD8 cells and anti-PD-1 response in melanoma. TCRdb recomputed calls from the reads with MiXCR, one row per CDR3 protein. The sample includes approximately 1,200 distinct CDR3 sequences, roughly 5.6% seen only once; the top ten take roughly 11%. Sequencing used CD8+ T cells from PBMCs, obtained at baseline or after one month of anti-PD-1 therapy (not recorded which). The receptor source for this set is a human donor with melanoma. CDR3s include the opening cysteine and the closing phenylalanine or tryptophan. Fields, in order: CDR3 protein, CDR3 DNA, V gene, J gene, D gene, clone size. D genes are given only for firm matches. A row's size may be missing; if present it is once, few, many or a size class.

CASSHEEGQVNRGYTF	TGCGCCAGCAGCCATGAGGAAGGACAGGTAAATCGTGGCTACACCTTC	TRBV4-1	TRBJ1-2	TRBD1	medium-sized
CASTGDPRRGYTF	TGTGCTAGTACCGGGGATCCACGGCGTGGCTACACCTTC	TRBV12-5	TRBJ1-2	-	large
CATSDFRGQPNTGELFF	TGTGCCACCAGTGATTTCAGGGGACAGCCAAACACCGGGGAGCTGTTTTTT	TRBV24-1	TRBJ2-2	TRBD1	large
CASSIAENSYEQYF	TGTGCCAGTAGTATAGCAGAAAACTCCTACGAGCAGTACTTC	TRBV19	TRBJ2-7	-	medium-sized
CATSDVAGRQRNEQFF	TGTGCCACCAGTGATGTAGCGGGCAGGCAAAGGAATGAGCAGTTCTTC	TRBV24-1	TRBJ2-1	TRBD2	medium-sized
CATRTRGGRTGELFF	TGTGCCACCAGAACAAGGGGTGGAAGAACCGGGGAGCTGTTTTTT	TRBV13	TRBJ2-2	-	-
CASSGTRPAGTF	TGTGCCAGCAGCGGAACACGACCGGCCGGCACCTTC	TRBV5-5	TRBJ1-2	-	medium-sized
CASIRSGGQYF	TGTGCCAGCATTCGATCCGGAGGGCAGTACTTC	TRBV28	TRBJ2-7	-	-
CASSLGGLSGANVLTF	TGTGCCAGCAGTTTAGGTGGGCTGTCTGGGGCCAACGTCCTGACTTTC	TRBV28	TRBJ2-6	-	large
CASSLEGTGWMGEKLFF	TGTGCCAGCAGCTTAGAGGGGACAGGGTGGATGGGTGAAAAACTGTTTTTT	TRBV7-2	TRBJ1-4	TRBD1	large
CAISDGGQGSYNEQFF	TGTGCCATCAGTGACGGGGGACAGGGGTCCTACAATGAGCAGTTCTTC	TRBV10-3	TRBJ2-1	TRBD1	medium-sized
CAWTAGGYGYTF	TGTGCCTGGACCGCAGGGGGCTATGGCTACACCTTC	TRBV30	TRBJ1-2	TRBD1	medium-sized
CASSFTGSYGNTIYF	TGTGCCAGCAGCTTTACAGGGAGTTACGGAAACACCATATATTTT	TRBV5-4	TRBJ1-3	-	-
CASSQDRSSRNEQFF	TGCGCCAGCAGCCAAGATCGCTCGTCGCGAAATGAGCAGTTCTTC	TRBV4-1	TRBJ2-1	-	medium-sized
CASSQDPRGQEKLFF	TGCGCCAGCAGCCAAGACCCAAGGGGACAGGAAAAACTGTTTTTT	TRBV4-1	TRBJ1-4	TRBD1	medium-sized
CASRTLAGGPGTGELFF	TGCGCCAGCAGAACTCTAGCGGGGGGGCCGGGCACCGGGGAGCTGTTTTTT	TRBV5-1	TRBJ2-2	TRBD2	medium-sized
CASRPFRGGAYNEQFF	TGTGCCAGCAGGCCTTTTAGGGGCGGGGCCTACAATGAGCAGTTCTTC	TRBV27	TRBJ2-1	-	medium-sized
CASAEVAGPRDTQYF	TGTGCCAGCGCGGAGGTGGCGGGGCCGCGGGATACGCAGTATTTT	TRBV9	TRBJ2-3	-	large
CASSPFSPTSGPEESQHF	TGTGCCAGCAGCCCCTTTTCGCCCACTTCGGGTCCTGAGGAGTCCCAGCATTTC	TRBV27	TRBJ1-5	-	-
CASSRYPGGSYNEQFF	TGTGCCAGCAGCCGCTACCCAGGGGGGTCCTACAATGAGCAGTTCTTC	TRBV7-2	TRBJ2-1	-	large
CASSDRVSGTEAFF	TGTGCCAGCAGTGACCGGGTGAGTGGGACTGAAGCTTTCTTT	TRBV25-1	TRBJ1-1	-	medium-sized
CATSTGLSYTDTQYF	TGTGCCACCAGTACAGGGTTAAGCTACACAGATACGCAGTATTTT	TRBV15	TRBJ2-3	-	few
CASSQGVEESATKNIQYF	TGCGCCAGCAGCCAAGGGGTCGAAGAGTCTGCGACCAAAAACATTCAGTACTTC	TRBV4-1	TRBJ2-4	-	few
CASSLSAGNQPQHF	TGTGCCAGCAGCTTGTCGGCAGGGAATCAGCCCCAGCATTTT	TRBV5-6	TRBJ1-5	-	medium-sized